This T cell receptor beta chain is drawn from a study of Ad26.COV2.S vaccination and SARS-CoV-2 variants. Study background: Into the muscle, Ad26.COV2.S was dosed once or twice, 56 days apart.

This CDR3 is 11 amino acids long. Trimming removed 6 bases at V and 3 bases at J, with 5 bases between. Study results and caveats: Analytic work on TCR breadth and depth might have understated the full extent of total T cell responses. Breadth, reportedly substantial, characterized the spike-specific CD8+ and CD4+ T cell responses after vaccination.

The treatment denotes: roughly 18 received Ad26.COV2.S at low or high dose, single or two shots; several received placebo; per-sample allocation not given. Samples were taken on day 63 after the first vaccine or placebo injection. Participants' vaccine, an Ad26 vector, delivered Wuhan-strain SARS-CoV-2 spike. Repertoires were generated with immunoSEQ multiplex PCR, while TCRdb's copy carries only in-frame clones and drops some. The sample includes 300,000 to 400,000 clones, about 90% of them seen just once. Turning to this clone: Its target is not known.

The sequences come from peripheral blood, collected in a trial of Ad26.COV2.S vaccine versus placebo. V gene TRBV12-3 or TRBV12-4 combines with J gene TRBJ1-1, with D hard to call. This receptor was identified in a person aged 18-65 years who received the Ad26.COV2.S COVID-19 vaccine or a placebo. The CDR3 protein is CASRGDTEAFF. The CDR3 DNA follows: TGTGCCAGCAGGGGAGACACTGAAGCTTTCTTT.